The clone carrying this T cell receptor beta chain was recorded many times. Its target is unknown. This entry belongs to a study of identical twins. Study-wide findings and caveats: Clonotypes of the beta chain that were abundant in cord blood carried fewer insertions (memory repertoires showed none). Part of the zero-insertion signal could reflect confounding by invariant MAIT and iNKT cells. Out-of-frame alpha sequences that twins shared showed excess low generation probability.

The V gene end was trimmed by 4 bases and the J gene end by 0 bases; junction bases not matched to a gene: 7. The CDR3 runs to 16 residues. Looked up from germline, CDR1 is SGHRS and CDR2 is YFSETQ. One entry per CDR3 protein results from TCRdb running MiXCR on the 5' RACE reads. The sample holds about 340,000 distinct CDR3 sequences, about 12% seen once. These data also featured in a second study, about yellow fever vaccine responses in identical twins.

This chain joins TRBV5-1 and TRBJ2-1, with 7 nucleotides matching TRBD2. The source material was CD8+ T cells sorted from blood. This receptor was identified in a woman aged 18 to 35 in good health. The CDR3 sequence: CASSRGGISSYNEQFF. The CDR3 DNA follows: TGCGCCAGCAGCCGGGGAGGGATCAGCTCCTACAATGAGCAGTTCTTC. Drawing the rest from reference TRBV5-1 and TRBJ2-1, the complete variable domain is KAGVTQTPRYLIKTRGQQVTLSCSPISGHRSVSWYQQTPGQGLQFLFEYFSETQRNKGNFPGRFSGRQFSNSRSEMNVSTLELGDSALYLCASSRGGISSYNEQFFGPGTRLTVL.